This T cell receptor (beta chain) was recorded in a study of blood T cell repertoires in COVID-19. V shed 5 bases and J 5 bases; nucleotides not matched to a gene: 5. The CDR3 has 13 residues. Germline V lookup: CDR1 SGHNT, CDR2 YYREEE (reference sequence). In the authors' methods: Amplification of reference gene primers was used by the study to estimate nucleated cell counts. Profiled with immunoSEQ multiplex PCR; TCRdb holds only in-frame clones, not every one. V and J calls and clone size follow that table, whereas D and trimming were derived from the DNA. In the table there are approximately 440,000 clones, roughly 88% of which are singletons.

J is TRBJ1-1 and V is TRBV5-4; 8 positions agree with TRBD1. This TCR was recovered from a woman aged 50 to 60 with COVID-19, enrolled during active disease. The source material was peripheral blood. This CDR3 reads CASSPRGRTEAFF. CDR3 sequence (DNA): TGTGCCAGCAGTCCCAGGGGGCGGACTGAAGCTTTCTTT.